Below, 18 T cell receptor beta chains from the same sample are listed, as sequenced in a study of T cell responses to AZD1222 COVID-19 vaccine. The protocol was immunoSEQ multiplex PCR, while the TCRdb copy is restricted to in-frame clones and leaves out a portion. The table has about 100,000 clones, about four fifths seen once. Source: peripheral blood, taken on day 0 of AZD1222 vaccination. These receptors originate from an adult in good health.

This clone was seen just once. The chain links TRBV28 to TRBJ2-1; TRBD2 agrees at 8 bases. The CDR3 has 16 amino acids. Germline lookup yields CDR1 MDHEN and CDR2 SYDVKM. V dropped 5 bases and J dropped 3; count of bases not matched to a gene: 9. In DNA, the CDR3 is TGTGCCAGCAGTCCCGGAGGCAGCGGGGGCTACAATGAGCAGTTCTTC. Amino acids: CASSPGGSGGYNEQFF.

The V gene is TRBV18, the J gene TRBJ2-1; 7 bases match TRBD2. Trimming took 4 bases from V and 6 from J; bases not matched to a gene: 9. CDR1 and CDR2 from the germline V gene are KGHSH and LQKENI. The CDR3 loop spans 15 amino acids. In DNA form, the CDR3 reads TGTGCCAGCTCACTAGACCCCGGCGGGGGCAATGAGCAGTTCTTC. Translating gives CASSLDPGGGNEQFF.

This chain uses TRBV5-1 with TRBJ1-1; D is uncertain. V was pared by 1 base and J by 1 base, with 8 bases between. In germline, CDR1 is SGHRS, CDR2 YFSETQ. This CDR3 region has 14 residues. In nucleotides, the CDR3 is TGCGCCAGCAGCTTGAACGCCGAGAACACTGAAGCTTTCTTT. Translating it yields CASSLNAENTEAFF.

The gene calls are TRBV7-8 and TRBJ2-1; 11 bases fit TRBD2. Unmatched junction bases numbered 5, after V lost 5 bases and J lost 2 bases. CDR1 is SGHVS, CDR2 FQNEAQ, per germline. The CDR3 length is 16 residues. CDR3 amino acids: CASSVGTSGTYNEQFF. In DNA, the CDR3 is TGTGCCAGCAGCGTGGGGACTAGCGGTACCTACAATGAGCAGTTCTTC.

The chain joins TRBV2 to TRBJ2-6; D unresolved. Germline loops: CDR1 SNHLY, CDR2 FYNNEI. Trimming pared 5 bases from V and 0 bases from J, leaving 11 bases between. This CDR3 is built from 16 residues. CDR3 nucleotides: TGTGCCAGCAGTACCTTACAGAGCTCTGGGGCCAACGTCCTGACTTTC. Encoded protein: CASSTLQSSGANVLTF.

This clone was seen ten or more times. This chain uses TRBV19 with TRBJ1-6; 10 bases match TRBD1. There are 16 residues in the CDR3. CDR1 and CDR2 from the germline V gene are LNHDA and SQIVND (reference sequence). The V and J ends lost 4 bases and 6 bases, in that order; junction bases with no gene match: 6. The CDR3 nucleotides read TGTGCCAGTAGTACCATCGGGACAGGGGTTAATTCACCCCTCCACTTT. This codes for CASSTIGTGVNSPLHF.

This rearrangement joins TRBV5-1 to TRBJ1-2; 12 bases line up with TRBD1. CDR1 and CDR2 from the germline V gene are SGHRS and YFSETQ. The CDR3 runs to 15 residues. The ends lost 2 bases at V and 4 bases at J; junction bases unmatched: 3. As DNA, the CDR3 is TGCGCCAGCAGCTTCGGGACAGGGGGCAGCTATGGCTACACCTTC. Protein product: CASSFGTGGSYGYTF. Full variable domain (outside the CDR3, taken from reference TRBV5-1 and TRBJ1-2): KAGVTQTPRYLIKTRGQQVTLSCSPISGHRSVSWYQQTPGQGLQFLFEYFSETQRNKGNFPGRFSGRQFSNSRSEMNVSTLELGDSALYLCASSFGTGGSYGYTFGSGTRLTVV.

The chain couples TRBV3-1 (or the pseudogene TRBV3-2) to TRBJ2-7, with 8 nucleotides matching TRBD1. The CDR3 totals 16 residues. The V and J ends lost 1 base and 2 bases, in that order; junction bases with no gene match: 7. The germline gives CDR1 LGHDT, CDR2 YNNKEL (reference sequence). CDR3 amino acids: CASSQGWGTGPYEQYF. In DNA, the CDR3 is TGTGCCAGCAGCCAAGGGTGGGGGACAGGACCCTACGAGCAGTACTTC.

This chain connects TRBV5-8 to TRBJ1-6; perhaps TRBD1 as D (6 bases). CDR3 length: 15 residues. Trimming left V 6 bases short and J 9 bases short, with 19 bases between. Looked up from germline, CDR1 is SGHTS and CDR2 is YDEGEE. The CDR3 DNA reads TGTGCCAGCACCCCTCGGGGGCTTATTCCTTCACCCCTCCACTTT. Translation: CASTPRGLIPSPLHF.

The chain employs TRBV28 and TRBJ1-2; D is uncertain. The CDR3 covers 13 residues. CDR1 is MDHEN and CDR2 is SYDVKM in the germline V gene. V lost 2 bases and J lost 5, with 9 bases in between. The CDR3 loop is CASSLQRRYGYTF. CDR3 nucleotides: TGTGCCAGCAGTTTACAGCGGCGGTATGGCTACACCTTC.

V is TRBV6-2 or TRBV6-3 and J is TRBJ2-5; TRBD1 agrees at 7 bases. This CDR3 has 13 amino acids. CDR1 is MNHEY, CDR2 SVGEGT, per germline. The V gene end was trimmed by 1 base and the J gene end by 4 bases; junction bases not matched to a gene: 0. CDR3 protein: CASSYYRGETQYF. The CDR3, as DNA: TGTGCCAGCAGTTACTACAGGGGAGAGACCCAGTACTTC.

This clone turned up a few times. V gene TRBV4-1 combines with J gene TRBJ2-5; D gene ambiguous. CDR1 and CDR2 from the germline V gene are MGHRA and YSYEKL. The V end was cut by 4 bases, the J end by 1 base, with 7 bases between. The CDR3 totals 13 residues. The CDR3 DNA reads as TGCGCCAGCAGCCCCTGGTCCCAAGAGACCCAGTACTTC. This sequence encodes CASSPWSQETQYF.

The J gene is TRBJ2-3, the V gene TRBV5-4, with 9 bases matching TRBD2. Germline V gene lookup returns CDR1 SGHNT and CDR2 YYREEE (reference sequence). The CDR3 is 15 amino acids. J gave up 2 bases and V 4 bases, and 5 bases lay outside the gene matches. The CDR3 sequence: CASSLTSGYTDTQYF. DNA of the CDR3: TGTGCCAGCAGCCTGACTAGCGGATACACAGATACGCAGTATTTT. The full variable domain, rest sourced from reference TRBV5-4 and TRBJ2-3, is ETGVTQSPTHLIKTRGQQVTLRCSSQSGHNTVSWYQQALGQGPQFIFQYYREEENGRGNFPPRFSGLQFPNYSSELNVNALELDDSALYLCASSLTSGYTDTQYFGPGTRLTVL.

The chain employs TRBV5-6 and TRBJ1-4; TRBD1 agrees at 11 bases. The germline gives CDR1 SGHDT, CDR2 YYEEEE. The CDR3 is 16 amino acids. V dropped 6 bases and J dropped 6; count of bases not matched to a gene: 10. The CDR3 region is CASKLGTGGNHEKLFF. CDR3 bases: TGTGCCAGCAAACTCGGGACAGGGGGTAATCATGAAAAACTGTTTTTT.

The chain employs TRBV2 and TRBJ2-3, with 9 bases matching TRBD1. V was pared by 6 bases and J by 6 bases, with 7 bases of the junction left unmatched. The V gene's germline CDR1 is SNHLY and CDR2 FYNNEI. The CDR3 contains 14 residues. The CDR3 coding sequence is TGTGCCAGCAGGCCGGGACAGGGTCTCGATACGCAGTATTTT. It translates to CASRPGQGLDTQYF.

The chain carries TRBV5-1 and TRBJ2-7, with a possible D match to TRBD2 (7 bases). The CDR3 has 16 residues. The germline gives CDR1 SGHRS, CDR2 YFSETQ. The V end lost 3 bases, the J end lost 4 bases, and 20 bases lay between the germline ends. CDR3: CASSSLGGAGTYEQYF. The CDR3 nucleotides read TGCGCCAGCAGCTCCCTGGGGGGGGCGGGCACTTACGAGCAGTACTTC.

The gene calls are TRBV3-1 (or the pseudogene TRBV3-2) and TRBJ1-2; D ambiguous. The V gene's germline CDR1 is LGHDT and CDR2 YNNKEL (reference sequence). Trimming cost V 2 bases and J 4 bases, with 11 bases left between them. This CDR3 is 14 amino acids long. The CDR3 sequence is CASSQFDVTYGYTF. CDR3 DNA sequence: TGTGCCAGCAGCCAATTCGATGTGACCTATGGCTACACCTTC.

This CDR3 is CASNRATGELFF. CDR3 in DNA: TGTGCCAGCAACCGAGCAACCGGGGAGCTGTTTTTT. The chain is built from TRBV3-1 (or the pseudogene TRBV3-2) and TRBJ2-2; unclear D gene. The CDR3 runs 12 residues. Trimming took off 7 bases at V and 5 bases at J, with 8 bases between the two ends. Germline CDR1 LGHDT, CDR2 YNNKEL (reference sequence).